This T cell receptor beta chain was sequenced for a study of blood T cell repertoires in COVID-19. Trimming removed 1 base from V and 8 bases from J, with 11 bases in between. The CDR3 extends over 13 amino acids. The V gene's germline CDR1 is SGHTA and CDR2 FQGNSA. Original analysis: How many nucleated cells were present was estimated from reference gene primer amplification. Sequenced by immunoSEQ multiplex PCR; TCRdb stores in-frame clones only, minus some. D and trimming were read from the DNA, whereas the V and J calls and clone size are those reported in that table. The sample lists around 110,000 clones, 84% occurring once. Cohorts were determined from participant-reported clinical history.

The sequencing sample was made of PBMCs or T cells enriched from blood (not recorded which). The source is a woman under 40 who had recovered from COVID-19. The chain employs TRBV7-2 and TRBJ1-2; D possibly corresponds to TRBD1 (6 bases). The CDR3 here is CASSLESRGGYTF. The CDR3 DNA sequence: TGTGCCAGCAGCTTAGAGTCCAGGGGCGGCTACACCTTC.